The rows below give T cell receptor beta chains drawn from one sample of a study of cytomegalovirus exposure and HLA in healthy donors. Measured with immunoSEQ multiplex PCR; TCRdb has only the in-frame clones, and not every one. The specimen's table records 45,000 or so clones. The sample was PBMCs. The receptors come from a male donor in good health and CMV-seronegative. CDR3s include the opening cysteine and the closing phenylalanine or tryptophan. The D gene is left open where the match is weak.

cdr3_aa cdr3_nt v_call d_call j_call
CASSPDQPQHF TGTGCCAGCAGTCCAGATCAGCCCCAGCATTTT TRBV6-6 NA TRBJ1-5
CASSQGSPTEAFF TGTGCCAGCAGCCAAGGTTCCCCTACTGAAGCTTTCTTT TRBV14 NA TRBJ1-1
CASSPGQNYGYTF TGTGCCAGCAGTCCTGGACAGAACTATGGCTACACCTTC TRBV6-6 NA TRBJ1-2
CASSYGDGYTF TGTGCCAGCAGTTACGGAGATGGCTACACCTTC TRBV6-5 NA TRBJ1-2
CASSPRGFGEKLFF TGCGCCAGCAGCCCCAGGGGTTTTGGTGAAAAACTGTTTTTT TRBV4-3 NA TRBJ1-4
CASSPDGQLKRDYTF TGTGCCAGTAGCCCGGACGGACAGCTGAAAAGGGACTACACCTTC TRBV19 NA TRBJ1-2
CASSVAGGGGVNTEAFF TGTGCCAGCAGCGTAGCTGGAGGGGGCGGGGTGAACACTGAAGCTTTCTTT TRBV9 TRBD1 TRBJ1-1
CASTSQGNSGNTIYF TGCGCCAGCACTTCCCAGGGAAACTCTGGAAACACCATATATTTT TRBV5-1 NA TRBJ1-3
CASMEAGTKSYEQYF TGTGCCAGCATGGAGGCAGGGACAAAGTCCTACGAGCAGTACTTC TRBV28 NA TRBJ2-7
CASSLNPDSFYGYTF TGTGCCAGCAGCTTAAACCCCGATAGTTTTTATGGCTACACCTTC TRBV7-3 NA TRBJ1-2
CASSRPGLPQHF TGTGCCAGCAGCCGCCCGGGTCTCCCCCAGCATTTT TRBV28 NA TRBJ1-5
CAWSVLTPIPHGYTF TGTGCCTGGAGTGTACTCACCCCGATTCCCCACGGCTACACCTTC TRBV30 NA TRBJ1-2
CASSVRTGILSGNTIYF TGCGCCAGCAGCGTTCGGACAGGAATTCTTTCTGGAAACACCATATATTTT TRBV5-1 TRBD1 TRBJ1-3
CASSLGRAQETQYF TGTGCCAGCAGCTTGGGCAGGGCCCAAGAGACCCAGTACTTC TRBV5-6 NA TRBJ2-5
CSGGPGETQYF TGCAGTGGGGGCCCAGGGGAGACCCAGTACTTC TRBV20-1 NA TRBJ2-5
CASSYRTVGGNQPQHF TGTGCCAGCAGCTATAGGACTGTCGGGGGCAATCAGCCCCAGCATTTT TRBV5-6 NA TRBJ1-5
CASSLVRMGQNYGYTF TGTGCCAGCAGCTTAGTAAGAATGGGACAGAACTATGGCTACACCTTC TRBV7-9 TRBD1 TRBJ1-2
CASSLGLASTGELFF TGTGCCAGCAGCTTAGGGCTAGCGAGCACCGGGGAGCTGTTTTTT TRBV7-2 NA TRBJ2-2
CASSPVGVSTEAFF TGTGCCAGCAGCCCCGTCGGGGTATCCACTGAAGCTTTCTTT TRBV6-5 NA TRBJ1-1
CAWSGGGSYEQYF TGTGCCTGGAGTGGGGGGGGGTCCTACGAGCAGTACTTC TRBV30 TRBD2 TRBJ2-7
CAWSLPGVLAKNIQYF TGTGCCTGGAGTTTGCCGGGAGTTCTAGCCAAAAACATTCAGTACTTC TRBV30 NA TRBJ2-4
CASSAPNAQGNTEAFF TGTGCCAGCAGCGCTCCGAACGCTCAGGGCAACACTGAAGCTTTCTTT TRBV9 NA TRBJ1-1
CASSYASNEKLFF TGTGCCAGCAGTTATGCGAGTAATGAAAAACTGTTTTTT TRBV6-5 NA TRBJ1-4
CASSLIHQNTEAFF TGTGCCAGCTCTCTCATACACCAGAACACTGAAGCTTTCTTT TRBV18 NA TRBJ1-1
CASSPESYEQYF TGTGCCAGCAGCCCCGAGAGCTACGAGCAGTACTTC TRBV7-9 NA TRBJ2-7
CASSITVNTEAFF TGTGCCAGTAGTATTACTGTGAACACTGAAGCTTTCTTT TRBV19 NA TRBJ1-1
CASSPHDSTTYEQYF TGTGCCAGCAGTCCCCACGACAGTACCACCTACGAGCAGTACTTC TRBV6-5 NA TRBJ2-7